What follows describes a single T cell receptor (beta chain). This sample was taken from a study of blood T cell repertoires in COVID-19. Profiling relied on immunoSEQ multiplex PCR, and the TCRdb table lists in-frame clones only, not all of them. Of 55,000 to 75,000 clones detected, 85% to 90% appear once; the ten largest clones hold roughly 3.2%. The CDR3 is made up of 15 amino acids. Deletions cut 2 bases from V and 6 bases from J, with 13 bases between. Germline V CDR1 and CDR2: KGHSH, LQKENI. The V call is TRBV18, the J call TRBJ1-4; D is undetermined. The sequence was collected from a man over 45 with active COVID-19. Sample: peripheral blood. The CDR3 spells CASSPADQDYEKLFF. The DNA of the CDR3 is TGTGCCAGCTCACCAGCAGACCAGGATTATGAAAAACTGTTTTTT.